The 21 T cell receptor beta chains below all came from one sample that was sequenced in a study of PD-1 blockade in classical Hodgkin lymphoma. The patients all showed relapse after autologous stem cell transplantation, while their brentuximab vedotin exposure varied. Libraries were prepared by immunoSEQ multiplex PCR; TCRdb keeps only in-frame clonotypes and omits some of them. The top ten hold 3% to 4% of the sample, which has some 23,000 clones, roughly three quarters seen once. The material sequenced was peripheral blood mononuclear cells (PBMCs), taken at baseline. The receptors come from a human donor with classical Hodgkin lymphoma.

The V and J genes are TRBV13 and TRBJ1-2; 11 bases map to TRBD1. Germline V gives CDR1 PRHDT, CDR2 FYEKMQ (reference sequence). The length of the CDR3 is 14 residues. V was pared by 5 bases and J by 4 bases, with 3 bases of the junction left unmatched. This CDR3 is CASSEGTGGYGYTF. CDR3 bases: TGTGCCAGCAGCGAGGGGACAGGGGGCTATGGCTACACCTTC. Full variable domain (remainder filled in from reference TRBV13 and TRBJ1-2): AAGVIQSPRHLIKEKRETATLKCYPIPRHDTVYWYQQGPGQDPQFLISFYEKMQSDKGSIPDRFSAQQFSDYHSELNMSSLELGDSALYFCASSEGTGGYGYTFGSGTRLTVV.

This chain uses TRBV7-9 with TRBJ2-1; a possible D gene is TRBD1 (6 bases). Germline lookup yields CDR1 SEHNR and CDR2 FQNEAQ (reference sequence). V gave up 3 bases and J gave up 10 bases, with 19 bases separating them. The CDR3 totals 15 residues. CDR3 loop: CASSLVATGPWEQFF. CDR3 DNA: TGTGCCAGCAGCTTGGTAGCAACAGGGCCATGGGAGCAGTTCTTC.

V usage is TRBV5-5 and J usage is TRBJ1-3, with no clear D. Looked up from germline, CDR1 is SGHKS and CDR2 is YYEKEE (reference sequence). V gave up 0 bases and J gave up 4 bases, with 5 bases separating them. The CDR3 length is 13 residues. CDR3 DNA: TGTGCCAGCAGCTTGGTCTTGGGAAACACCATATATTTT. Residues: CASSLVLGNTIYF.

This clone was counted once. This chain uses TRBV6-1 with TRBJ1-6, with D possibly being TRBD1 (6 bases). Trimming shortened V by 10 bases and J by 7 bases, and 17 bases separated the two germline ends. This CDR3 comprises 14 residues. Germline V lookup: CDR1 MNHNS, CDR2 SASEGT. The CDR3 bases are TGTGCCACCCCGGGGCAGGGGTCGAATTCACCCCTCCACTTT. Translating gives CATPGQGSNSPLHF.

This rearrangement joins TRBV5-1 to TRBJ2-7, with no clear D. This CDR3 has 12 residues. Looked up from germline, CDR1 is SGHRS and CDR2 is YFSETQ. The V gene lost 3 bases and the J gene lost 6 bases, with 10 bases spanning the gap. The CDR3 here is CASSSNAGEQYF. Written as DNA, the CDR3 is TGCGCCAGCAGCTCCAACGCCGGCGAGCAGTACTTC.

The rearrangement joins TRBV4-2 to TRBJ2-5; perhaps D is TRBD1 or TRBD2 (5 bases each). CDR1 LGHNA and CDR2 YNFKEQ come from the germline V gene. V was clipped by 0 bases and J by 5 bases, with 16 bases between them. The CDR3 runs 16 residues. CDR3 region: CASSQERVGPPETQYF. CDR3 nucleotide sequence: TGTGCCAGCAGCCAAGAGAGGGTGGGGCCACCGGAGACCCAGTACTTC.

In this sample, this clone turned up a few times. The J gene is TRBJ1-1, the V gene TRBV4-1; D is perhaps TRBD1 (5 bases). In germline, CDR1 is MGHRA, CDR2 YSYEKL. CDR3 length equals 14 residues. The germline V and J ends were trimmed by 5 bases and 1 base, with 11 bases remaining between them. The CDR3 is CASSFHGGNTEAFF. In DNA form, the CDR3 reads TGCGCCAGCAGCTTCCACGGGGGGAACACTGAAGCTTTCTTT.

This chain connects TRBV6-5 to TRBJ2-7; D is ambiguous. Trimming cost V 6 bases and J 6 bases, with 9 bases left between them. Germline V gives CDR1 MNHEY, CDR2 SVGAGI. CDR3 length equals 11 residues. The CDR3 sequence is CASSLEREQYF. The DNA for the CDR3 is TGTGCCAGCAGCCTAGAGCGCGAGCAGTACTTC.

The rearrangement links TRBV30 to TRBJ1-6; 9 positions match TRBD1. Germline V CDR1 and CDR2: GTSNPN, SVGIG (reference sequence). This CDR3 is 12 amino acids long. This CDR3 is CAIGTGHSPLHF. As DNA, the CDR3 is TGTGCAATCGGGACAGGGCATTCACCCCTCCACTTT.

V usage is TRBV25-1 and J usage is TRBJ1-6; 8 nucleotides align to TRBD1. The CDR3 covers 16 residues. V lost 3 bases to trimming and J lost 0 bases; unmatched junction nucleotides: 1. Looked up from germline, CDR1 is MGHDK and CDR2 is SYGVNS. CDR3: CASSDDRGSYNSPLHF. CDR3 nucleotides: TGTGCCAGCAGTGATGACAGGGGCTCCTATAATTCACCCCTCCACTTT.

This rearrangement joins TRBV6-5 to TRBJ1-1; D not certain. The ends were cut back, 7 bases at V and 4 bases at J, with 13 bases in the middle. Germline CDR1 reads MNHEY; CDR2 reads SVGAGI. The CDR3 consists of 13 residues. CDR3 residues: CASTTLAVTEAFF. DNA of the CDR3: TGTGCCAGCACTACTCTGGCCGTCACTGAAGCTTTCTTT.

This chain connects TRBV4-3 to TRBJ2-7; possible D gene TRBD1, 5 bases. V lost 0 bases to trimming and J lost 2 bases, with 11 bases between them. Germline V lookup: CDR1 LGHNA, CDR2 YSLEER. The CDR3 extends over 15 amino acids. In DNA, the CDR3 is TGCGCCAGCAGCCAAGAAAGACAGATGACCTACGAGCAGTACTTC. Translation gives CASSQERQMTYEQYF.

This clone occurred a few times. The V and J genes are TRBV19 and TRBJ1-6, with D tentatively TRBD1 (6 bases). Germline-derived CDR1 and CDR2 are LNHDA and SQIVND (reference sequence). Between the trimmed V and J ends, which lost 8 bases and 7 bases, there was a span of 18 bases. There are 15 residues in the CDR3. CDR3 residues: CASGQTKRLNSPLHF. In DNA, the CDR3 is TGTGCCAGTGGACAGACCAAAAGGCTAAATTCACCCCTCCACTTT.

This clone rates as medium-sized. The J gene is TRBJ1-1, the V gene TRBV6-5; D is undetermined. The V and J ends lost 3 bases and 6 bases respectively, with 11 bases between them. Germline V gene lookup returns CDR1 MNHEY and CDR2 SVGAGI. The CDR3 has 13 amino acids. The CDR3 region has the DNA TGTGCCAGCAGTTATGGGCAGAGTGCTGAAGCTTTCTTT. Amino acids: CASSYGQSAEAFF.

The V call is TRBV4-3, the J call TRBJ2-3; D gene ambiguous. The V gene lost 4 bases and the J gene lost 0 bases, with 11 bases spanning the gap. The CDR3 is made up of 15 amino acids. Germline CDR1 and CDR2: LGHNA and YSLEER. The CDR3: CASSRRWASTDTQYF. The CDR3 DNA follows: TGCGCCAGCAGCCGCCGATGGGCTAGCACAGATACGCAGTATTTT.

The genes are TRBV4-1 and TRBJ2-5, with D possibly TRBD1 on 5 matching bases. This CDR3 contains 17 residues. Germline CDR1 is MGHRA and CDR2 is YSYEKL. The V and J ends lost 4 bases and 6 bases respectively, with 24 bases between them. Here the CDR3 reads CASSRTFGDSGWKTQYF. Written as DNA, the CDR3 is TGCGCCAGCAGCCGAACCTTCGGTGACAGTGGTTGGAAGACCCAGTACTTC.

This clone is classed as medium-sized (0.01 to 0.1%). The V gene is TRBV7-9, the J gene TRBJ1-1; D gene uncertain. The germline gives CDR1 SEHNR, CDR2 FQNEAQ (reference sequence). Trimming took off 1 base at V and 0 bases at J, with 3 bases between the two ends. The CDR3 sequence is 13 residues long. The CDR3 sequence: CASSLELNTEAFF. The CDR3 DNA reads TGTGCCAGCAGCTTAGAGTTGAACACTGAAGCTTTCTTT.

Only a few counts were recorded for this clone. The rearrangement joins TRBV27 to TRBJ1-6, with TRBD1 as a possible D gene (5 bases). The CDR3 length is 14 residues. V was cut by 0 bases and J by 10 bases, with 10 bases left in between. The V gene's germline CDR1 is MNHEY and CDR2 SMNVEV (reference sequence). This CDR3 is CASSLSGGFSPLHF. CDR3 DNA: TGTGCCAGCAGTTTATCGGGGGGGTTCTCACCCCTCCACTTT.

This clone has a single count. V gene TRBV11-2 combines with J gene TRBJ1-3; D gene unclear. Germline loops: CDR1 SGHAT, CDR2 FQNNGV. This CDR3 has 16 amino acids. Trimming stripped 2 bases from V and 0 bases from J, with 11 bases between. The CDR3 loop is CASSLNGLPSGNTIYF. The CDR3 DNA is TGTGCCAGCAGCTTAAACGGACTGCCCTCTGGAAACACCATATATTTT.

The rearrangement links TRBV23-1 to TRBJ1-2; D perhaps matches TRBD1 (6 bases). TRBV23-1 is flagged as an ORF with uncertain function. V was trimmed by 3 bases and J by 8 bases, leaving 16 bases between them. The CDR3 extends over 14 amino acids. The CDR3 coding sequence is TGCGCCAGCAGTCACCGGGACATCAGCCCCGGCTACACCTTC. Protein: CASSHRDISPGYTF.

This clone was recorded once. CDR3 nucleotides: TGTGCCAGCAGTGGTACTAGCCTCAATGAGCAGTTCTTC. Its translation: CASSGTSLNEQFF. The genes are TRBV2 and TRBJ2-1, with TRBD2 as a possible D gene (6 bases). CDR1 SNHLY and CDR2 FYNNEI come from the germline V gene. This CDR3 comprises 13 residues. The V end lost 4 bases, the J end lost 6 bases, and 10 bases lay between the germline ends. Full variable domain (outside the CDR3, taken from reference TRBV2 and TRBJ2-1): EPEVTQTPSHQVTQMGQEVILRCVPISNHLYFYWYRQILGQKVEFLVSFYNNEISEKSEIFDDQFSVERPDGSNFTLKIRSTKLEDSAMYFCASSGTSLNEQFFGPGTRLTVL.